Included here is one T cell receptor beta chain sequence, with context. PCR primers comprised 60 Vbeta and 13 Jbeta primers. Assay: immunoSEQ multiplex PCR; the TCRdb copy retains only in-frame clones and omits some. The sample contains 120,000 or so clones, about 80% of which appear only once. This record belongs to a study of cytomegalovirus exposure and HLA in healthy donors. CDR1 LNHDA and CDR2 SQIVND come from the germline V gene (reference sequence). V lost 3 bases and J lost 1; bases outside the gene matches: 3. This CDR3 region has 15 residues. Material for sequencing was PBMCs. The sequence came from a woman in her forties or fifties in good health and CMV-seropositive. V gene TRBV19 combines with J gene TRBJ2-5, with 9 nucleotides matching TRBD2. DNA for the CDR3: TGTGCCAGTAGTATCTGGCGGGGGGGCCAAGAGACCCAGTACTTC. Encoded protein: CASSIWRGGQETQYF.